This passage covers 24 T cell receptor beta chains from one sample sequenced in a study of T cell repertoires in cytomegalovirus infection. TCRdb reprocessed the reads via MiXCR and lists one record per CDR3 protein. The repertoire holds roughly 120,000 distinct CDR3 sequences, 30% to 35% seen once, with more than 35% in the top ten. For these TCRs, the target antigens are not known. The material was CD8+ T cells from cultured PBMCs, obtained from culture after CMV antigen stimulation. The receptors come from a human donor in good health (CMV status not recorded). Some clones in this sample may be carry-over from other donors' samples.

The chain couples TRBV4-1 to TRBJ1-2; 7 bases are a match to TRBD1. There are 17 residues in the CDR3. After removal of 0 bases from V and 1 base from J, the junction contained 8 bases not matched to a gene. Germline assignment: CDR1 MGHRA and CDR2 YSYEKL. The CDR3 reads CASSQEREYRGNYGYTF. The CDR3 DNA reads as TGCGCCAGCAGCCAAGAACGGGAATACAGGGGTAACTATGGCTACACCTTC.

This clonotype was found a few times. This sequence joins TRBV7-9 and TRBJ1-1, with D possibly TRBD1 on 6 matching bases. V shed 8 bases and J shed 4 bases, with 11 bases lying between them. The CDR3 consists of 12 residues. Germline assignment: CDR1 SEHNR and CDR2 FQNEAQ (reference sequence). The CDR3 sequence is CASARGLTEAFF. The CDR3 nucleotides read TGTGCCAGCGCCAGGGGTCTCACTGAAGCTTTCTTT.

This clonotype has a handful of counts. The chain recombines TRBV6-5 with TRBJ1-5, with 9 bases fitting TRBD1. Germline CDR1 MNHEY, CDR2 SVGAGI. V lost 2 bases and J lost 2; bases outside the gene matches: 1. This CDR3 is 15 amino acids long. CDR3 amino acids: CASSYRTGGNQPQHF. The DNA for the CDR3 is TGTGCCAGCAGTTACCGGACAGGGGGCAATCAGCCCCAGCATTTT.

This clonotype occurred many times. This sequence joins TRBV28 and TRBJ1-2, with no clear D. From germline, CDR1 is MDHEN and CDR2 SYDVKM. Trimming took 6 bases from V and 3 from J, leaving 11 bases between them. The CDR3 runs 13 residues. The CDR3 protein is CASSPAHDYGYTF. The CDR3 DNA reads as TGTGCCAGCAGCCCCGCCCACGACTATGGCTACACCTTC.

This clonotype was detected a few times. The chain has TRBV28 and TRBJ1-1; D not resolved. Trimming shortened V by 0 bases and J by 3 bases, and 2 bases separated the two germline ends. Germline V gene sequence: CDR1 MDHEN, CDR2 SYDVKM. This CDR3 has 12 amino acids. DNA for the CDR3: TGTGCCAGCAGTTTATGGGACACTGAAGCTTTCTTT. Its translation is CASSLWDTEAFF.

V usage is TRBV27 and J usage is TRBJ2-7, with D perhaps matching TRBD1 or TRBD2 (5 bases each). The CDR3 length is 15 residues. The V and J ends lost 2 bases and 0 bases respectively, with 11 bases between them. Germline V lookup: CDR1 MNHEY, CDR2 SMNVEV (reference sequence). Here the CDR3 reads CASSLTAGTSYEQYF. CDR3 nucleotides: TGTGCCAGCAGTTTAACTGCCGGGACCTCCTACGAGCAGTACTTC.

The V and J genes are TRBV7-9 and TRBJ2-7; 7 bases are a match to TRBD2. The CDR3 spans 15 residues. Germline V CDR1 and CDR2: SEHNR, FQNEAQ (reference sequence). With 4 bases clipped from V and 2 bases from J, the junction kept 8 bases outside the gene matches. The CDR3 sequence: CASSSPGDYTYEQYF. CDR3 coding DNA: TGTGCCAGCAGCTCTCCGGGGGACTACACCTACGAGCAGTACTTC.

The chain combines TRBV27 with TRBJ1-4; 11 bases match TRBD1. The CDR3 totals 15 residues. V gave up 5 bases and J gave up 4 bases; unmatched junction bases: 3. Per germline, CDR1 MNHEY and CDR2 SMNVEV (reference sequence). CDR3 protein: CASSVGTGGNEKLFF. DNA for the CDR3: TGTGCCAGCAGTGTGGGGACAGGGGGTAATGAAAAACTGTTTTTT.

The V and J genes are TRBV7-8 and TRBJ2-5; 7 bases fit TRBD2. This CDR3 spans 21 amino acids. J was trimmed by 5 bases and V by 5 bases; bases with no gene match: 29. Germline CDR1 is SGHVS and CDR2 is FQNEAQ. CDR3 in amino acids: CASSLLTDGGTDIERYETQYF. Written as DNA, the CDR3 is TGTGCCAGCAGCCTATTAACTGACGGGGGGACGGACATAGAACGTTACGAGACCCAGTACTTC.

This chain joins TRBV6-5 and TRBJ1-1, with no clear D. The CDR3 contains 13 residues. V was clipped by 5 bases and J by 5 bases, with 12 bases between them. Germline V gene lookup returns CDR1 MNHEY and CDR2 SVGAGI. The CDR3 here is CASSTQPGTEAFF. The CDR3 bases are TGTGCCAGCAGTACCCAGCCCGGGACTGAAGCTTTCTTT.

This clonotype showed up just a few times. The CDR3 sequence: CSVEAPGYGMSSYEQYF. As DNA, the CDR3 is TGCAGCGTTGAAGCCCCAGGGTACGGTATGAGCTCCTACGAGCAGTACTTC. The chain has TRBV29-1 and TRBJ2-7, with D maybe TRBD1 (5 bases). The CDR3 consists of 17 residues. Germline CDR1 SQVTM, CDR2 ANQGSEA. V was clipped by 1 base and J by 0 bases, with 19 bases between them.

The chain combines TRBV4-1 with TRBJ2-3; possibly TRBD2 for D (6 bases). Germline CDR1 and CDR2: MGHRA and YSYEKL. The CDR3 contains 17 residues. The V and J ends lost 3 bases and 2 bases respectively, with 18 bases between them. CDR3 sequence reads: CASSQGGGVEPTDTQYF. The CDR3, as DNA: TGCGCCAGCAGCCAGGGTGGCGGGGTTGAGCCCACAGATACGCAGTATTTT.

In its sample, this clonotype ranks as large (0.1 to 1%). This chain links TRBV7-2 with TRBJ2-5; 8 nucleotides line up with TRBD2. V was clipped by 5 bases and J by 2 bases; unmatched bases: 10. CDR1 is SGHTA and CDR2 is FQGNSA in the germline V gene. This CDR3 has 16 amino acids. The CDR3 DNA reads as TGTGCCAGCAGCCGAAGGGGAGCGGGGGCACAAGAGACCCAGTACTTC. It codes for CASSRRGAGAQETQYF.

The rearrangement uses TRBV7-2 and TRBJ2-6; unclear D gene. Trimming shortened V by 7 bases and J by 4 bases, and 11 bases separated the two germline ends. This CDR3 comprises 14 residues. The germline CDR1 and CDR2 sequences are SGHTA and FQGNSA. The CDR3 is CASTPTQGANVLTF. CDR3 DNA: TGTGCCAGCACCCCAACCCAGGGGGCCAACGTCCTGACTTTC.

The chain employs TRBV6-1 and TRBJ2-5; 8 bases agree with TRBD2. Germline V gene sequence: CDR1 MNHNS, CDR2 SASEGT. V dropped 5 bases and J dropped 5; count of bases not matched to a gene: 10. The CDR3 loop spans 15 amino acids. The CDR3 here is CASSRAAGGRETQYF. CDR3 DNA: TGTGCCAGCAGTAGAGCGGCGGGGGGACGGGAGACCCAGTACTTC.

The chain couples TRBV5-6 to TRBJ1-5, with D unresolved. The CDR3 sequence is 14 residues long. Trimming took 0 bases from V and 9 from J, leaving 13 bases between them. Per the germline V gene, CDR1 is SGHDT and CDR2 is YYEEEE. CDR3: CASSLAGLILPQHF. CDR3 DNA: TGTGCCAGCAGCTTGGCAGGCTTAATTCTGCCCCAGCATTTT.

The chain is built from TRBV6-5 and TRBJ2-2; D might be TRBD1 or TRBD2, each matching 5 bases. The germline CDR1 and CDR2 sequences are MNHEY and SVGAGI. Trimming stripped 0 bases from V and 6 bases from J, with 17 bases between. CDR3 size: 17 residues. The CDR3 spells CASSYSSGTSGSGELFF. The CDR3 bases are TGTGCCAGCAGTTACTCATCCGGGACGTCTGGATCCGGGGAGCTGTTTTTT.

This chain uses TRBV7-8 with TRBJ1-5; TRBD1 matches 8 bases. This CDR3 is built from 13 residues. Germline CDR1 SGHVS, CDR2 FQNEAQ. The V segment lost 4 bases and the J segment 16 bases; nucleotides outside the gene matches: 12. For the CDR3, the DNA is TGTGCCAGCAGCTCTTCGGACAGGGACGACGAACATTTT. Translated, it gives CASSSSDRDDEHF.

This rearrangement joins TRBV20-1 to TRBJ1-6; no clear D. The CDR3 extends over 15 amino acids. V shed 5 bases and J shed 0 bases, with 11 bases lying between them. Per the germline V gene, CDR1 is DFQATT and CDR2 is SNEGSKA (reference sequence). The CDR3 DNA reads TGCAGTGCTCGGGCGGAGAGCTCCTATAATTCACCCCTCCACTTT. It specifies CSARAESSYNSPLHF.

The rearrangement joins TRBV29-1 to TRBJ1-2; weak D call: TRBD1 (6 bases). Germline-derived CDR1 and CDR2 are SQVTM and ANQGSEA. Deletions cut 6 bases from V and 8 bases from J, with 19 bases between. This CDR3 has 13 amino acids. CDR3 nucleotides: TGCAGCGTAACACAGGGAGGGGGATACGGCTACACCTTC. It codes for CSVTQGGGYGYTF.

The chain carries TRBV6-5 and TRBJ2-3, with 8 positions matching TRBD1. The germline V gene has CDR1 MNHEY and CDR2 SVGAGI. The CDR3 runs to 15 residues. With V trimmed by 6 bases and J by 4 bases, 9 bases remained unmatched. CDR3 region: CASSYLRGRPDTQYF. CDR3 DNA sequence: TGTGCCAGCAGCTACCTCAGGGGGCGCCCAGATACGCAGTATTTT.

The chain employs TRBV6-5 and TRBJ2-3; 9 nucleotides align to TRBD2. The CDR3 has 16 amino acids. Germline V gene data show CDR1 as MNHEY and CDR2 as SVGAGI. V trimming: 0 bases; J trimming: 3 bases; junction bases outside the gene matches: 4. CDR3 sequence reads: CASSYSPSGETDTQYF. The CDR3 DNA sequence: TGTGCCAGCAGTTACTCGCCTAGCGGGGAGACAGATACGCAGTATTTT.

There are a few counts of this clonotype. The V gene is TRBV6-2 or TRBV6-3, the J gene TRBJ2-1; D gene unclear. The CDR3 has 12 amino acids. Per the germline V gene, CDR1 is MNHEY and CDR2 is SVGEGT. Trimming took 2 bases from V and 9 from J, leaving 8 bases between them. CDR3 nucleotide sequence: TGTGCCAGCAGTTACGGTTTAGCTGAGCAGTTCTTC. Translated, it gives CASSYGLAEQFF.

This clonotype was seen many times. CDR3 nucleotide sequence: TGTGCCAGCAGCTCGTACAGGGGTAACTATGGCTACACCTTC. Protein: CASSSYRGNYGYTF. This rearrangement joins TRBV7-2 to TRBJ1-2; 7 bases fit TRBD1. Trimming took 4 bases from V and 1 from J; bases not matched to a gene: 3. The CDR3 has 14 amino acids. Germline V CDR1 and CDR2: SGHTA, FQGNSA.